Described below is a single T cell receptor beta chain sequence and its context. Antigen unknown. This entry comes from a study of post-analysis software for immune sequencing data. Study-wide background: Recorded disease courses covered relapsing-remitting, secondary progressive and progressive-relapsing multiple sclerosis. Some patients had no subtype annotation.

Study observations and caveats: Analysis by F measure revealed that same-batch samples clustered strongly together. Patients carried a handful of TRBV segments more frequently than controls did, and TRBV5-6, TRBV5-1 and TRBV20-1 were among them. Compared with controls, patients showed significantly lower normalized Chao1 diversity.

Prepared libraries of TCR beta cDNA carried unique molecular identifiers. Using its own MiXCR run on the PCR reads, TCRdb lists one record per CDR3 protein. The sample carries around 700,000 distinct CDR3 sequences, 59% recorded once. The CDR3 is 13 residues long. CDR1 is SQVTM, CDR2 ANQGSEA, per germline. V shed 8 bases and J shed 0 bases, with 13 bases lying between them. The J gene is TRBJ1-2, the V gene TRBV29-1, with D possibly being TRBD1 (6 bases). The receptor comes from a girl aged 2-10 years with multiple sclerosis. The sequencing input was blood. The CDR3 loop reads CSMLTGANYGYTF. CDR3 coding DNA: TGCAGCATGCTGACAGGAGCTAACTATGGCTACACCTTC.